This paragraph reports one T cell receptor (beta chain). The sample comes from a study of CD8+CD57+ T cells in acquired aplastic anemia. With 2 bases removed from V and 0 bases from J, the gap between germline ends came to 6 bases. Germline CDR1 reads SGHVS; CDR2 reads FQNEAQ. This CDR3 spans 14 amino acids. The TCR beta profiling, which covered VDJ combination and CDR3 sequence, was carried out using genomic DNA as the template. TCRdb called the reads again in MiXCR, with one record for every CDR3 protein. Of about 190,000 distinct CDR3 sequences listed, over 60% are singletons. The chain is built from TRBV7-8 and TRBJ2-3; D is unresolved. This receptor was taken from a human donor with severe aplastic anemia or a healthy control (not recorded which). Material: sorted CD4+, CD8+, or CD8+CD57+ T cells (not recorded which) from PBMCs. In DNA, the CDR3 is TGTGCCAGCAGCTTAACAACTAGCACAGATACGCAGTATTTT. This gives the protein CASSLTTSTDTQYF.